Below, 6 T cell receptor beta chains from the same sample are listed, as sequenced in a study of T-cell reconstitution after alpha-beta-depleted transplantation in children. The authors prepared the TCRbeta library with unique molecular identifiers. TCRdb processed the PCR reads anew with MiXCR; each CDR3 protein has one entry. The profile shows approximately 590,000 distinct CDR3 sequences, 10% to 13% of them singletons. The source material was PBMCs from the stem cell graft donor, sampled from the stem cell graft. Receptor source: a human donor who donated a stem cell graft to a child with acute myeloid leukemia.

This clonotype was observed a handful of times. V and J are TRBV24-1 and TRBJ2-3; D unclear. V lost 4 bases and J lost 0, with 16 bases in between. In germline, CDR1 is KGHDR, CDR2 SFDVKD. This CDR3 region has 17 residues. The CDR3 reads CATSDPTGKRSTDTQYF. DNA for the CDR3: TGTGCCACCAGTGACCCGACTGGGAAGAGGAGCACAGATACGCAGTATTTT.

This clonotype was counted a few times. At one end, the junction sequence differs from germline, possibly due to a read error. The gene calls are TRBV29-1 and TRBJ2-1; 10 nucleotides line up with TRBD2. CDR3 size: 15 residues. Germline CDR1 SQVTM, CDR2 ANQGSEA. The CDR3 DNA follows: TGCAGCGGGGCTAGCGGGAGTTCGGGTTACAGTGAGCAGTTCTTC. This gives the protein CSGASGSSGYSEQFF.

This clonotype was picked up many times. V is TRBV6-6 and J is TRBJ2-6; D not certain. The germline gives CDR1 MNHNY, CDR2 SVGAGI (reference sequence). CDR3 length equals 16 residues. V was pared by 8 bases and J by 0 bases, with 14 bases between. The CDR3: CASQRVPVSGANVLTF. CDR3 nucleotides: TGTGCCAGCCAACGAGTCCCGGTCTCTGGGGCCAACGTCCTGACTTTC.

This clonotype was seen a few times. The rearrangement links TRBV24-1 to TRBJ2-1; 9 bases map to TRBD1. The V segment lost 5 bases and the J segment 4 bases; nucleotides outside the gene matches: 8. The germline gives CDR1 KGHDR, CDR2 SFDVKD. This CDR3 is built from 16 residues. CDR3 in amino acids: CATSGWAGQGYNEQFF. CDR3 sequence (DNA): TGTGCCACCAGTGGTTGGGCAGGACAGGGGTACAATGAGCAGTTCTTC.

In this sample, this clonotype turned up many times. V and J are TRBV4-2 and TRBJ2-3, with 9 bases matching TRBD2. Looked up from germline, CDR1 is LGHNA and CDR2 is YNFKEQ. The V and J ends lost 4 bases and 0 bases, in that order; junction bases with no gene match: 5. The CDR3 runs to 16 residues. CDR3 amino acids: CASSRETSGSTDTQYF. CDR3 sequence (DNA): TGTGCCAGCAGCCGCGAAACTAGCGGGAGCACAGATACGCAGTATTTT.

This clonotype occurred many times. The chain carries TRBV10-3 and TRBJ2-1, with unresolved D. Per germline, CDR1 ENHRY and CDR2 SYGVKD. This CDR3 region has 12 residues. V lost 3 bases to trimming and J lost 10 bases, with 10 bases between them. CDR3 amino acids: CAISDLSGEQFF. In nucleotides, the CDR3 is TGTGCCATCAGTGATTTGAGTGGCGAGCAGTTCTTC.